This T cell receptor beta chain was captured by sequencing in a study of beta chain features in type 1 diabetes. For this clone: The antigen remains unidentified.

Cell sorting via CD45RO/CCR7/CD25/CD127/CD95/CD27 was performed to obtain CD4+ naive, central memory, regulatory and stem cell-like memory cells. Every sorted population was more than 98% pure. Expressed TCRB transcripts were sequenced, since all the RNA that had been isolated was reverse transcribed. Here immunoSEQ multiplex PCR was the method, and the copy in TCRdb shows in-frame clones only, minus some. The data contain 120,000 to 150,000 clones, less than 15% of them seen just once; the ten biggest clones take up around 1.4%. The CDR3 runs to 17 residues. V lost 4 bases and J lost 4; bases outside the gene matches: 12. Germline V gene data show CDR1 as MDHEN and CDR2 as SYDVKM. General study findings and limits: Among all four CD4+ subsets, Type 1 diabetes patients had TCRB CDR3s that were moderately but significantly shorter. Type 1 diabetes patients had VDJ junctions that carried fewer insertions and more deletions.

The material sequenced was central memory CD4+ T cells from blood. The sequence was obtained from a man between 18 and 29 years old with type 1 diabetes. The rearrangement joins TRBV28 to TRBJ2-1; 8 nucleotides match TRBD1. CDR3 bases: TGTGCCAGCAGTTCGCCGGGACAGGTTTTCGGGTACAATGAGCAGTTCTTC. Amino acid sequence: CASSSPGQVFGYNEQFF.